This section outlines one TCR beta chain sequence together with its context. The sample originates from a study of control samples from healthy donors and cancer patients. The CDR3 covers 12 residues. Unmatched junction bases numbered 4, after V lost 4 bases and J lost 10 bases. Germline V gene data show CDR1 as MNHEY and CDR2 as SMNVEV (reference sequence). Here immunoSEQ multiplex PCR was the method, and the copy in TCRdb shows in-frame clones only, minus some. The sample lists 130,000 or so clones; roughly 94% were seen once. The sample taken for sequencing was blood. The chain carries TRBV27 and TRBJ1-2, with TRBD1 matching 9 bases. The sequence derives from a middle-aged man in good health. CDR3 in amino acids: CASSSDRGFYTF. CDR3 nucleotides: TGTGCCAGCAGTTCAGACAGGGGGTTCTACACCTTC.